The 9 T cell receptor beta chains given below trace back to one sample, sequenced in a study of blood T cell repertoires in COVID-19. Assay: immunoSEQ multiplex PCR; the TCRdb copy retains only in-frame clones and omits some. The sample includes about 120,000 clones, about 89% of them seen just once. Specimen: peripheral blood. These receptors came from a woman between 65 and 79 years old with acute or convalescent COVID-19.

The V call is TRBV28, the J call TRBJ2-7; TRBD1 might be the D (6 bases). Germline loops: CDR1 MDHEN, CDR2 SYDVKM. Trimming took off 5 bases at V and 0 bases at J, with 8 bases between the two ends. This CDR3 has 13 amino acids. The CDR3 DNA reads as TGTGCCAGCAGTCCGGACAGCTCCTACGAGCAGTACTTC. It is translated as CASSPDSSYEQYF.

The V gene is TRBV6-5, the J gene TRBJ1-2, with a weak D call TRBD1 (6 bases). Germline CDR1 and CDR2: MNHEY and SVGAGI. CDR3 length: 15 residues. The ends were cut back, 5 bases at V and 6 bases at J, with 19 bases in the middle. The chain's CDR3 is CASSTRTASPDGYTF. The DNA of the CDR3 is TGTGCCAGCAGTACCCGGACAGCCAGTCCTGATGGCTACACCTTC.

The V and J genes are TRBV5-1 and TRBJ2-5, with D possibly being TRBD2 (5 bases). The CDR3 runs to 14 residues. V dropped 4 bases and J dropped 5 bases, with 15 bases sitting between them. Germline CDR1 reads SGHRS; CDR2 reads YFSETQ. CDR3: CASSPQRPGETQYF. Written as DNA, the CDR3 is TGCGCCAGCAGCCCCCAGCGGCCCGGCGAGACCCAGTACTTC.

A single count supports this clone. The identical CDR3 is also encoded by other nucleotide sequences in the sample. CDR3 bases: TGCAGTGCTAGAGTCAGCTATGGCTACACCTTC. It specifies CSARVSYGYTF. The chain joins TRBV20-1 to TRBJ1-2; D gene uncertain. This CDR3 comprises 11 residues. V gave up 1 base and J gave up 4 bases, with 4 bases separating them. Germline V gene sequence: CDR1 DFQATT, CDR2 SNEGSKA (reference sequence).

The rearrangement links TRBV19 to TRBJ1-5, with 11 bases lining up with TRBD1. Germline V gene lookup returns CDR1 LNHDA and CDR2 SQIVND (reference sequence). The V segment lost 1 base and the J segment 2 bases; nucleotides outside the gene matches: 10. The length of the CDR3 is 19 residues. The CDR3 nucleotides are TGTGCCAGTAGTATAGGAGGTCGGACAGGGGGCGAAGGCAATCAGCCCCAGCATTTT. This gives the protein CASSIGGRTGGEGNQPQHF.

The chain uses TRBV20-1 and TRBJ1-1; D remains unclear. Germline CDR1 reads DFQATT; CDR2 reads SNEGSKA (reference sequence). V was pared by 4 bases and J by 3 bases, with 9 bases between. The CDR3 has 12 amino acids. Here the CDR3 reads CSATDLYTEAFF. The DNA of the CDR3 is TGCAGTGCTACTGACCTCTACACTGAAGCTTTCTTT.

CDR3 residues: CAWSVGQGQETQYF. The CDR3 coding sequence is TGTGCCTGGAGTGTAGGGCAGGGCCAAGAGACCCAGTACTTC. The V and J genes are TRBV30 and TRBJ2-5; a weak D match, TRBD1 (5 bases). This CDR3 has 14 residues. Trimming took 0 bases from V and 1 from J, leaving 9 bases between them. Germline V gene lookup returns CDR1 GTSNPN and CDR2 SVGIG (reference sequence).

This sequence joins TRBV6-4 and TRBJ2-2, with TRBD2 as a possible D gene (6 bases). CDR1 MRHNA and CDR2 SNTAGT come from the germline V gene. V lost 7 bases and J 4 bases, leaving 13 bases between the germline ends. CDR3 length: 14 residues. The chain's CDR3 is CASKVASATGELFF. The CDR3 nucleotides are TGTGCCAGCAAGGTTGCTAGCGCCACCGGGGAGCTGTTTTTT.

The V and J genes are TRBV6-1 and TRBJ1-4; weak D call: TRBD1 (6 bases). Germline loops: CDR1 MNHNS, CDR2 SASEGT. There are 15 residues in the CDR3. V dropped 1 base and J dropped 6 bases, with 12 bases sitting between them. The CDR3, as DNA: TGTGCCAGCAGTGAAGTCTGGGGGCGGGATGAAAAACTGTTTTTT. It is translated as CASSEVWGRDEKLFF.